This T cell receptor (beta chain) is from a study of blood T cell repertoires in COVID-19. As for the study in general: Donors in the United States, Italy and Spain gave samples during acute or convalescent COVID-19. T cells, B-cell-depleted T cells, or PBMCs supplied cDNA or gDNA.

Per the original data handling: Reference gene primer amplification in the assay estimated nucleated cell counts. Using immunoSEQ multiplex PCR, the repertoire was profiled, and TCRdb retains in-frame clones only, with some absent. V and J calls plus clone size are reproduced from that table; the DNA served to infer D and trimming. The table has about 75,000 clones, around 90% seen once. Germline CDR1 is SGHRS and CDR2 is YFSETQ. The CDR3 is 14 residues long. V was pared by 0 bases and J by 1 base, with 8 bases between. The specimen was peripheral blood. This TCR derives from a human donor in a cohort sampled during active COVID-19. The chain has TRBV5-1 and TRBJ2-7; possible D gene TRBD1, 6 bases. CDR3 loop: CASSLATGSYEQYF. The DNA of the CDR3 is TGCGCCAGCAGCTTGGCCACAGGGTCCTACGAGCAGTACTTC.